Below are 15 T cell receptor beta chains sequenced from a single sample in a study of shared clonotypes between healthy human individuals. Libraries were prepared by immunoSEQ multiplex PCR; TCRdb keeps only in-frame clonotypes and omits some of them. Among approximately 480,000 clones listed, about 80% were seen once. The sample taken for sequencing was PBMCs. The origin of the receptors is a woman aged 40 to 50 in good health. Some clones in this sample may be carry-over from other donors' samples.

This clone was counted only a few times. The chain joins TRBV7-2 to TRBJ1-2; possibly TRBD1 for D (5 bases). Germline CDR1 is SGHTA and CDR2 is FQGNSA. Trimming took off 1 base at V and 5 bases at J, with 8 bases between the two ends. The CDR3 loop spans 13 amino acids. CDR3 in amino acids: CASSLGRAYGYTF. DNA of the CDR3: TGTGCCAGCAGCTTAGGCAGGGCTTATGGCTACACCTTC.

The chain recombines TRBV9 with TRBJ1-1; D unresolved. Trimming removed 4 bases at V and 0 bases at J, with 16 bases between. Per germline, CDR1 SGDLS and CDR2 YYNGEE. This CDR3 spans 16 amino acids. The CDR3 DNA reads TGTGCCAGCAGCCCCCGAGATCTCGCCATGAACACTGAAGCTTTCTTT. This gives the protein CASSPRDLAMNTEAFF.

The J gene is TRBJ2-7, the V gene TRBV4-2; tentatively, D is TRBD2 (6 bases). The CDR3 has 17 residues. The V gene lost 0 bases and the J gene lost 2 bases, with 17 bases spanning the gap. Germline V lookup: CDR1 LGHNA, CDR2 YNFKEQ. CDR3 residues: CASSQETPGTLPYEQYF. In nucleotides, the CDR3 is TGTGCCAGCAGCCAAGAAACCCCCGGGACTTTACCCTACGAGCAGTACTTC.

Comment on this clone: A far larger clone is off by one base, so a read error is likely. V is TRBV5-4 and J is TRBJ2-1; D is undetermined. Germline V lookup: CDR1 SGHNT, CDR2 YYREEE (reference sequence). CDR3 length equals 13 residues. CDR3 nucleotide sequence: TGTGCCAGCGGCTTGGGCTCCGCCGATGAGCAGTTCTTC. Encoded protein: CASGLGSADEQFF.

The chain uses TRBV10-3 and TRBJ2-7, with 9 bases fitting TRBD1. Germline V gene lookup returns CDR1 ENHRY and CDR2 SYGVKD. Trimming cost V 11 bases and J 0 bases; bases outside gene matches: 5. The CDR3 contains 13 residues. CDR3 sequence (DNA): TGTGCCGGGGGGACAGGGCTCTCCTACGAGCAGTACTTC. It encodes CAGGTGLSYEQYF.

This clone was seen only a few times. The same CDR3 can be traced to other DNA sequences in this sample. This sequence joins TRBV6-5 and TRBJ1-3, with no clear D. Per germline, CDR1 MNHEY and CDR2 SVGAGI. Trimming removed 2 bases at V and 0 bases at J, with 5 bases between. The length of the CDR3 is 14 residues. CDR3 protein: CASSYRNSGNTIYF. The CDR3, as DNA: TGTGCCAGCAGTTACAGGAACTCTGGAAACACCATATATTTT.

V and J are TRBV10-3 and TRBJ2-7; 8 nucleotides align to TRBD1. Losses at the gene ends were 5 bases for V and 5 bases for J; bases not matched to a gene: 5. The germline gives CDR1 ENHRY, CDR2 SYGVKD. The CDR3 loop spans 13 amino acids. In nucleotides, the CDR3 is TGTGCCATCAGTCGGGACAGGTTGAACGAGCAGTACTTC. Protein: CAISRDRLNEQYF.

The chain links TRBV27 to TRBJ1-1; D not resolved. From germline, CDR1 is MNHEY and CDR2 SMNVEV (reference sequence). The length of the CDR3 is 14 residues. V was pared by 6 bases and J by 3 bases, with 14 bases between. CDR3 nucleotide sequence: TGTGCCAGCAGCCCCCGGGGAAGTGACACTGAAGCTTTCTTT. It yields the protein CASSPRGSDTEAFF.

This chain joins TRBV15 and TRBJ2-5; D possibly corresponds to TRBD1 (5 bases). The V gene lost 0 bases and the J gene lost 5 bases, with 13 bases spanning the gap. The CDR3 contains 15 residues. CDR1 is LNHNV and CDR2 is YYDKDF in the germline V gene (reference sequence). In DNA form, the CDR3 reads TGTGCCACCAGCAGAGATCAAGGGGCCTTCGAGACCCAGTACTTC. It yields the protein CATSRDQGAFETQYF.

About this clone itself: It is likely a read error: a sequence one base away is far more abundant. Distinct nucleotide sequences in the sample also encode this CDR3. The rearrangement joins TRBV7-3 to TRBJ2-2, with TRBD2 matching 8 bases. From germline, CDR1 is SGHTA and CDR2 FQGTGA. This CDR3 region has 16 residues. The V and J ends lost 1 base and 5 bases, in that order; junction bases with no gene match: 6. CDR3 in amino acids: CASSLRGGRNTGELFF. In DNA form, the CDR3 reads TGTGCCAGCAGCTTAAGGGGCGGGAGGAATACCGGGGAGCTGTTTTTT.

The table lists this clone with a count of one. The chain recombines TRBV2 with TRBJ2-2; D is undetermined. Trimming stripped 4 bases from V and 6 bases from J, with 12 bases between. The CDR3 runs 14 residues. Germline V gives CDR1 SNHLY, CDR2 FYNNEI. The DNA for the CDR3 is TGTGCCAGCAGTGGGGCTGGCTTTCCCGGGGAGCTGTTTTTT. Translated: CASSGAGFPGELFF.

The CDR3 nucleotides read TGTGCCAGCAGCCAAGAAAGGCCCGCCGAGCAGTTCTTC. Its protein is CASSQERPAEQFF. The rearrangement joins TRBV4-2 to TRBJ2-1; D is uncertain. In germline, CDR1 is LGHNA, CDR2 YNFKEQ. Trimming left V 0 bases short and J 10 bases short, with 10 bases between. This CDR3 comprises 13 residues.

This CDR3 reads CASQAGPNEKLFF. In DNA, the CDR3 is TGTGCCAGCCAAGCGGGGCCCAATGAAAAACTGTTTTTT. This chain connects TRBV28 to TRBJ1-4; tentatively, D is TRBD1 (5 bases). The V gene lost 8 bases and the J gene lost 5 bases, with 12 bases spanning the gap. CDR1 is MDHEN, CDR2 SYDVKM, per germline. CDR3 length: 13 amino acids.

V is TRBV7-6 and J is TRBJ2-1; TRBD2 agrees at 14 bases. Germline V gene lookup returns CDR1 SGHVS and CDR2 FNYEAQ. There are 17 residues in the CDR3. V gave up 1 base and J gave up 6 bases; unmatched junction bases: 5. The CDR3 spells CASSLGLGLAGVNEQFF. In DNA form, the CDR3 reads TGTGCCAGCAGCTTAGGTTTGGGACTAGCGGGAGTCAATGAGCAGTTCTTC.

Ten or more counts support this clone. J is TRBJ2-2 and V is TRBV7-2; no clear D. The V and J ends lost 1 base and 7 bases respectively, with 7 bases between them. CDR1 and CDR2 from the germline V gene are SGHTA and FQGNSA. The CDR3 is made up of 13 amino acids. The CDR3 DNA follows: TGTGCCAGCAGCTTAGGGTCAAACGGGGAGCTGTTTTTT. It translates to CASSLGSNGELFF.